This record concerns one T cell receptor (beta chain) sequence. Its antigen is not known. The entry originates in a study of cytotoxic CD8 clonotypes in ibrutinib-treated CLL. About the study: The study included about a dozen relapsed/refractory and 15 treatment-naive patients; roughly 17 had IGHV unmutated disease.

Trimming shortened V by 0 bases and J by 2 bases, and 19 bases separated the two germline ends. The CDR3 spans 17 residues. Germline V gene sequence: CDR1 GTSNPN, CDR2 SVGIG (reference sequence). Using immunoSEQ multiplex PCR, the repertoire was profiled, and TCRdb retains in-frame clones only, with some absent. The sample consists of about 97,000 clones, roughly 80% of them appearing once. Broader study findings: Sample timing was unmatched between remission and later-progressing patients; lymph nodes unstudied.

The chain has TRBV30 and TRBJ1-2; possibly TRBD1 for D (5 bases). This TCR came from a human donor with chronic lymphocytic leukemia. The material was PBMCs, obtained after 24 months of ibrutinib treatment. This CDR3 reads CAWSVRDWGRSNYGYTF. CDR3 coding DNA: TGTGCCTGGAGTGTAAGGGATTGGGGACGGAGCAACTATGGCTACACCTTC.